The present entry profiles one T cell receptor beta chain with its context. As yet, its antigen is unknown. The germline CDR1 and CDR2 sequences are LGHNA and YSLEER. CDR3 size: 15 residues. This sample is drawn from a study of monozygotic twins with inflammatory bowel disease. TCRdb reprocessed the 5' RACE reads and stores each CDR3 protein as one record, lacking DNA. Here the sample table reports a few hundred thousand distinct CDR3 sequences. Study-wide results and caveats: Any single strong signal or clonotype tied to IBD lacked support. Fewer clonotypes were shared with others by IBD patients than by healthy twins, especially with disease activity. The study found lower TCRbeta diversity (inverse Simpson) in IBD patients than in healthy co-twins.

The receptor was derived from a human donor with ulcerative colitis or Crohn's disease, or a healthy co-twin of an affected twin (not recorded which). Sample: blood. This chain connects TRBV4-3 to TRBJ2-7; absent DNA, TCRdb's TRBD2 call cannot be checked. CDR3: CASSQDGSSPYEQYF.